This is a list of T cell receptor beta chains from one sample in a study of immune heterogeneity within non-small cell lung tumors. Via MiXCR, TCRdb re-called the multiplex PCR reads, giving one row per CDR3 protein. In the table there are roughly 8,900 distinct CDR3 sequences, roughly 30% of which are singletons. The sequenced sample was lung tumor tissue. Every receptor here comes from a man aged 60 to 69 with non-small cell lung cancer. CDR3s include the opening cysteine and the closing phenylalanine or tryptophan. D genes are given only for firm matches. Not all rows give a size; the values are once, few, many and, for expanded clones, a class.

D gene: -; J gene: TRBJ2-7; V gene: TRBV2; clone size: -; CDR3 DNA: TGTGCCAGCAGTGCGGGATCTAGGATCTACGAGCAGTACTTC; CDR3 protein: CASSAGSRIYEQYF
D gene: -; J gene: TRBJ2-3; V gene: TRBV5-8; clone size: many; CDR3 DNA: TGTGCCAGCAGCTTGGACAGGGGCACAGATACGCAGTATTTT; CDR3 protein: CASSLDRGTDTQYF
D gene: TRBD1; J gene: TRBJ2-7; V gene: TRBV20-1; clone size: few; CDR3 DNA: TGCAGTGCTAGAGATCCTTGGGGGACAGGACCCTACGAGCAGTACTTC; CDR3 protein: CSARDPWGTGPYEQYF
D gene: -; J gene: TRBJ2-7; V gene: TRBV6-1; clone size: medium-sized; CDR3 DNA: TGTGCCAGCAGTTATGGCGGGATGAGCTCCTACGAGCAGTACTTC; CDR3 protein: CASSYGGMSSYEQYF
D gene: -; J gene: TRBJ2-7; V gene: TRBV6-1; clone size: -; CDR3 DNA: TGTGCCAGCAGACTTGTAGCAGCTCATTACTACGAGCATTACTTC; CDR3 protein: CASRLVAAHYYEHYF
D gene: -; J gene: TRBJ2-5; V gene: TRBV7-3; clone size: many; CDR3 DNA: TGTGCCAGCAGCTTAGGCAGGCAAGAGACCCAGTACTTC; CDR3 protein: CASSLGRQETQYF
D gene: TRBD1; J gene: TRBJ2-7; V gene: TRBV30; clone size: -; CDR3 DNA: TGTGCCTGGAGTGCGGGACAGATCCCCTACGAGCAGTACTTC; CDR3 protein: CAWSAGQIPYEQYF
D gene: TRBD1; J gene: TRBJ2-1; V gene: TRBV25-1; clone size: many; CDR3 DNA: TGTGCCAGCAGTGAATACGGACGGACGAACAGGGGTGAGCAGTTCTTC; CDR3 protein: CASSEYGRTNRGEQFF
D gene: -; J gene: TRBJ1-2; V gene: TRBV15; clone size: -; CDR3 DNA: TGTGCCACCAGCAGAGGACACCCCAACTATGGCTACACCTTC; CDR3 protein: CATSRGHPNYGYTF
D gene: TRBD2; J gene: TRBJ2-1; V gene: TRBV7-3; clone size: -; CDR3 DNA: TGTGCCAGCAGCTTAAGAGGGCTTCGAGTAGCGGGAGGGAACAATGAGCAGTTCTTC; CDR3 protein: CASSLRGLRVAGGNNEQFF
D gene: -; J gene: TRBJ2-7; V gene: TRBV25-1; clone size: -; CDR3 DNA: TGTGCCAGCAGCGCAGGGGTGGGCTACGAGCAGTACTTC; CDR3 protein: CASSAGVGYEQYF
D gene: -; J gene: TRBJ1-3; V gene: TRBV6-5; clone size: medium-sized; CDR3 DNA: TGTGCCAGCAGTTACGGGGGTTCAACTGGAAACACCATATATTTT; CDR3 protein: CASSYGGSTGNTIYF
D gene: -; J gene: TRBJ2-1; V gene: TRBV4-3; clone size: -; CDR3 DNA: TGCGCCAGCAGCCAAGAGGGAGGAAATGAGCAGTTCTTC; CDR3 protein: CASSQEGGNEQFF
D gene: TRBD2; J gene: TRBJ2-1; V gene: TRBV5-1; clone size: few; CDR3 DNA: TGCGCCAGCAGCTCCGGACTAGCGGGTATGAATGAGCAGTTCTTC; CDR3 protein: CASSSGLAGMNEQFF
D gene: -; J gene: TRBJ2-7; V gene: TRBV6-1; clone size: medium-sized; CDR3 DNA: TGTGCCAGCAGGATGACAGAATACTACGAGCAGTACTTC; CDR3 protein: CASRMTEYYEQYF
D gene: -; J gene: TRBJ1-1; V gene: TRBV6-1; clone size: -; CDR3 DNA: TGTGCCAGCAGTGAATACCTCCCCTTGAACACTGAAGCTTTCTTT; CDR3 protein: CASSEYLPLNTEAFF
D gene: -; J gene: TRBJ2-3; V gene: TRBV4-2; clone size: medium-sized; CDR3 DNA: TGTGCCAGCAGCCAAGACAGCGGTACGCAGTATTTT; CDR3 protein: CASSQDSGTQYF
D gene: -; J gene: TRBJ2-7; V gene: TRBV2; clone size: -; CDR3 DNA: TGTGCCAGCAGTGAAGCGCTTTGGGCCAGCTCCTACGAGCAGTACTTC; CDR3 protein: CASSEALWASSYEQYF
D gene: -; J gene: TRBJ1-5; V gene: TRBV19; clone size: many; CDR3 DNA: TGTGCCAGTAGTATTTCGCAGGGCAGGCAGCCCCAGCATTTT; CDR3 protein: CASSISQGRQPQHF
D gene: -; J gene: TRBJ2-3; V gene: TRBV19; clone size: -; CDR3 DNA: TGTGCCAGTAAGGACGGGGGCGGCACAGATACGCAGTATTTT; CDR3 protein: CASKDGGGTDTQYF
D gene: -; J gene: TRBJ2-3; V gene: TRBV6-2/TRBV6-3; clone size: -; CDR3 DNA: TGTGCCAGCATGAGAGCAGATACGCAGTATTTT; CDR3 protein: CASMRADTQYF
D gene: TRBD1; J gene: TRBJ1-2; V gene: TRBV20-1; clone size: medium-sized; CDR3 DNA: TGCAGTGCTAAACAGGGGGCCGAGTCGGGCGGCTACACCTTC; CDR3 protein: CSAKQGAESGGYTF
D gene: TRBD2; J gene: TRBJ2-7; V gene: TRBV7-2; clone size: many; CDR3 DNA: TGTGCCAGCAGACCGGGACTAGCGGGAAGCTACGAGCAGTACTTC; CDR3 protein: CASRPGLAGSYEQYF
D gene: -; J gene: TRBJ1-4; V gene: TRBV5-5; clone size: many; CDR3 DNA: TGTGCCAGCAGCTTTAGAGGGGCCCAGGATGAAAAACTGTTTTTT; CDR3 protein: CASSFRGAQDEKLFF
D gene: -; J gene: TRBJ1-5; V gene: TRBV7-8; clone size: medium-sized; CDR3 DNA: TGTGCCAGCAGCTTAGGGTCCAGGGGTAATCAGCCCCAGCATTTT; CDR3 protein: CASSLGSRGNQPQHF
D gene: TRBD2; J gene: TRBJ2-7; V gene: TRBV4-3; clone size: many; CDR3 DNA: TGCGCCAGCAGCCCTTCTCGGGCTAGCGGACCCTACGAGCAGTACTTC; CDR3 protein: CASSPSRASGPYEQYF
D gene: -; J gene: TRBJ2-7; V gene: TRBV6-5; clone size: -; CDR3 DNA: TGTGCCCGCAGTTACCCCGAGAAAGGCTCCTACGAGCAGTACTTC; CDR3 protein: CARSYPEKGSYEQYF
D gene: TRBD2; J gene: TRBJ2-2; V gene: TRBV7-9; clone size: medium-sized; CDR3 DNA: TGTGCCAGCAGCTTTTCCGGAGATAGCGGGAGGACCGGGGAGCTGTTTTTT; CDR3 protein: CASSFSGDSGRTGELFF
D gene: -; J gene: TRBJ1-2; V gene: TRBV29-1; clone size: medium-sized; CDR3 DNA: TGCAGCGTTGAGCTTCCCCGCGCGCCCTATGGCTACACCTTC; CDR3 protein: CSVELPRAPYGYTF
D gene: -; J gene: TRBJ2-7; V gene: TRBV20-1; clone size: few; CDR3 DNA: TGCAGTGCCCTCAGTCCCGAGATAATCTACGAGCAGTACTTC; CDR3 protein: CSALSPEIIYEQYF
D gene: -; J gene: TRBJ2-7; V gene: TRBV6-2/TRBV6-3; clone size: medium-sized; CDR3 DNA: TGTGCCAGCAACGGGGGATGGGCAGGGGGTTACGAGCAGTACTTC; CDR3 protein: CASNGGWAGGYEQYF
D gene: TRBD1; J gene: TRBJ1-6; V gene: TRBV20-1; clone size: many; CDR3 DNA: TGCAGTGCTAGTGGTACAGGGGGTACGAATAATTCACCCCTCCACTTT; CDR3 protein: CSASGTGGTNNSPLHF
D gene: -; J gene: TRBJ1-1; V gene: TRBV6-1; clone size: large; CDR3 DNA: TGTGCCAGCAGTTATGGGGGGCGCCTGGGCACTGAAGCTTTCTTT; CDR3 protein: CASSYGGRLGTEAFF
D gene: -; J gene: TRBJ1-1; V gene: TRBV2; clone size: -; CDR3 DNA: TGTGCCAGCAGCCTTACAGGGTCCACTGAAGCTTTCTTT; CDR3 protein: CASSLTGSTEAFF
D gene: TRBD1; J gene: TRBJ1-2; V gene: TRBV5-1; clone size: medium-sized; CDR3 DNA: TGCGCCAGCAACCCGGGACAGGGTCTCTATGGCTACACCTTC; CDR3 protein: CASNPGQGLYGYTF
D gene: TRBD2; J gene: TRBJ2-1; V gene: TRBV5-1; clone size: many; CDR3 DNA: TGCGCCAGCAGCACACTAGCGGGAGGGATAAATGAGCAGTTCTTC; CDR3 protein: CASSTLAGGINEQFF
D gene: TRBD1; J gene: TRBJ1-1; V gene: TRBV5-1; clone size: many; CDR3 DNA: TGCGCCAGCAGCTTGAAGCAGGGGGCGTTCACTGAAGCTTTCTTT; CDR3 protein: CASSLKQGAFTEAFF
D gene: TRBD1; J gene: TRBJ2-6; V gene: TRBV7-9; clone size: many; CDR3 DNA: TGTGCCAGCAGCACAACAGGGGGCGCTGGGGCCAACGTCCTGACTTTC; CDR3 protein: CASSTTGGAGANVLTF
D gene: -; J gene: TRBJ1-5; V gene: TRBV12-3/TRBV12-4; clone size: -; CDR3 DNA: TGTGCCAGCAGTTTGGCGCAGGGAGGCAATCAGCCCCAGCATTTT; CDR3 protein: CASSLAQGGNQPQHF
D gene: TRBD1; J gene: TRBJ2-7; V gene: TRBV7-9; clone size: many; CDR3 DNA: TGTGCCAGCAGCCTTGACAGGGGGAACTACGAGCAGTACTTC; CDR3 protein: CASSLDRGNYEQYF
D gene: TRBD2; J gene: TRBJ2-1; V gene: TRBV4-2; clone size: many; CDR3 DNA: TGTGCCAGCAGCCAAGATCCATTTAGCGGGACTTTTGGTGAGCAGTTCTTC; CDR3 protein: CASSQDPFSGTFGEQFF
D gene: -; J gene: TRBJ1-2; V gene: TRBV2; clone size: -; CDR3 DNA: TGTGCCAGCACCCTCGACAGGAGCTCCTATGGCTACACCTTC; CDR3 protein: CASTLDRSSYGYTF
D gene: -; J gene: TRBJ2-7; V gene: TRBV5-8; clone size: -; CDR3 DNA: TGTGCCAGCAGCCCGCGCCAGCGGACCTCCTACGAGCAGTACTTC; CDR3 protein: CASSPRQRTSYEQYF
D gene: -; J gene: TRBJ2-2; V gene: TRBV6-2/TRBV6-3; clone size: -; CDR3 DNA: TGTGCCAGCAGTTACTCCCGACATATCACCGGGGAGCTGTTTTTT; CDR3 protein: CASSYSRHITGELFF
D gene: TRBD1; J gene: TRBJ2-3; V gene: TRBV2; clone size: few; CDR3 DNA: TGTGCCAGCAGCCGGGACAGGGGAGTAGATACGCAGTATTTT; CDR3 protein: CASSRDRGVDTQYF
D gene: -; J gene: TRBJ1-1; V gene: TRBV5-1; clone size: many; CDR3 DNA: TGCGCCAGCAGCTTGCAGGTGGCGAGAACTGAAGCTTTCTTT; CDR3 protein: CASSLQVARTEAFF
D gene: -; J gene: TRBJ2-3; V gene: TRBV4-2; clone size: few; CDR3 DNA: TGTGCCAGCAGCGCGAGAACAGATACGCAGTATTTT; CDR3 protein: CASSARTDTQYF
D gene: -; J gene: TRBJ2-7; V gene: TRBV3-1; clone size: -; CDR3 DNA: TGTGCCAGCAGCCAAGGTAATCAGGGGGGGTTCGAGCAGTACTTC; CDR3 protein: CASSQGNQGGFEQYF
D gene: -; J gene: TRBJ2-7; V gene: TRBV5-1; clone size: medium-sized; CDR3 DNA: TGCGCCAGCAGCTTGCGGCAGGGCGACGAGCAGTACTTC; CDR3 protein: CASSLRQGDEQYF
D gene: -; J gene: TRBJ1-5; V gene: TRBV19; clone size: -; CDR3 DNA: TGTGCCAGTAGTCAACCCAGGGATCGTCAGCCCCAGCATTTT; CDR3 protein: CASSQPRDRQPQHF
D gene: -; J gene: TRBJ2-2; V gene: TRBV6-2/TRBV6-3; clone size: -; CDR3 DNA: TGTGCCAGCAGTTACGATAAGGTCGCGAACACCGGGGAGCTGTTTTTT; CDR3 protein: CASSYDKVANTGELFF
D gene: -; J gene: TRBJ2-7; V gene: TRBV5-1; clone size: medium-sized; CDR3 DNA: TGCGCCAGCAGCCACGGGTCGCTGGGAAACGAGCAGTACTTC; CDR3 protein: CASSHGSLGNEQYF
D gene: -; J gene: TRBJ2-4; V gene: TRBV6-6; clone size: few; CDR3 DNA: TGTGCCAGCAGTTACTCGTCGGGGAAAGGGGCCAAAAACATTCAGTACTTC; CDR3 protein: CASSYSSGKGAKNIQYF
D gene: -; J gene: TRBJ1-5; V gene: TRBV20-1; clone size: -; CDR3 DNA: TGCAGTGCTATGAATCAGCCCCAGCATTTT; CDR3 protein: CSAMNQPQHF